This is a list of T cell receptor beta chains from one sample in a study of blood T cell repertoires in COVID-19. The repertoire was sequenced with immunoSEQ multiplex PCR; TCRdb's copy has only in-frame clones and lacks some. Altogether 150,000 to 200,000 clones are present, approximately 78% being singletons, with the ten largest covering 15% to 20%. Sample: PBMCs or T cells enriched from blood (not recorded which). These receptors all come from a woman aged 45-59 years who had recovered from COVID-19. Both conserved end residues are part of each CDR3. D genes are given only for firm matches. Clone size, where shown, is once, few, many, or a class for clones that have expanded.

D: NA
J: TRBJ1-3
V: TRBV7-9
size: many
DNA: TGTGCCAGCAGCTACCCTCTTCGGGGGACCATATATTTT
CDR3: CASSYPLRGTIYF

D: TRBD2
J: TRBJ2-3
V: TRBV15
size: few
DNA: TGTGCCACCAGTTTAGCGGGTGGGACAGATACGCAGTATTTT
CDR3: CATSLAGGTDTQYF

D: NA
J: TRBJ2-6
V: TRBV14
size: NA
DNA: TGTGCCAGCAGCCAAGTAAGGGGTTACCCCTCTGGGGCCAACGTCCTGACTTTC
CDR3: CASSQVRGYPSGANVLTF

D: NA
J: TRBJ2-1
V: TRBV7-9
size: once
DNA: TGTGCCAGCAGTTCGGGGGGCAGCCTCATGGAGCAGTTCTTC
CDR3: CASSSGGSLMEQFF

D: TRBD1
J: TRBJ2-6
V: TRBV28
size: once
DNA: TGTGCCAGCAGACCAGGACAGGGGGCGCCTGGGGCCAACGTCCTGACTTTC
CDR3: CASRPGQGAPGANVLTF

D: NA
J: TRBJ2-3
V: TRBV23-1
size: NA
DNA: TGCGCCAGCAGTCGTTTGGACAGTGAGGAGGATACGCAGTATTTT
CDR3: CASSRLDSEEDTQYF

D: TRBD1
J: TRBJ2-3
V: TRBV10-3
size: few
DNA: TGTGCCATCAGTGTCGGACAGGGGTCCACAGATACGCAGTATTTT
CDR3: CAISVGQGSTDTQYF

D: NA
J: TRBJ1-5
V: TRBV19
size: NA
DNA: TGTGCCAGTACCCGACAGGTCTCGGGTCAGCCCCAGCATTTT
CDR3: CASTRQVSGQPQHF

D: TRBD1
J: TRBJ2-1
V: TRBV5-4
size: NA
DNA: TGTGCCAGCAGTCTAGACAGGGGCTCCTACAATGAGCAGTTCTTC
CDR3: CASSLDRGSYNEQFF

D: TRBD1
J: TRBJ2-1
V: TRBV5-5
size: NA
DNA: TGTGCCAGCAGCCACCCACAGGGGAGCTCCTACAATGAGCAGTTCTTC
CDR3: CASSHPQGSSYNEQFF

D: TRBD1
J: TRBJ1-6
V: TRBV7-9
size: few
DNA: TGTGCCAGCAGGCCACAGGGGGAGAATTCACCCCTCCACTTT
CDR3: CASRPQGENSPLHF

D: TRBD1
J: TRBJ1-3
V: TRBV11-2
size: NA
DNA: TGTGCCAGCAGCTTAGGCAGGGGGCTTGGAAACACCATATATTTT
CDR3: CASSLGRGLGNTIYF

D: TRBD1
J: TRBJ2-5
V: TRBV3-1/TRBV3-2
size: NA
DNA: TGTGCCAGCAGCCCCGGAGGGACAGGCCGACAAGAGACCCAGTACTTC
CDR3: CASSPGGTGRQETQYF

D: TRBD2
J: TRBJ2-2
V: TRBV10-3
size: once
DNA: TGTGCCACCAGCGGGAGTAGCACCGGGGAGCTGTTTTTT
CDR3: CATSGSSTGELFF

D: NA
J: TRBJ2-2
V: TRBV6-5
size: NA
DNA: TGTGCCAGCAGCCCAATTGAGTCCGGGGAGCTGTTTTTT
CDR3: CASSPIESGELFF

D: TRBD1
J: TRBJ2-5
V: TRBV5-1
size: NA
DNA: TGCGCCAGCAGCTGGGGGTCCGGACAGGTCGAAGAGACCCAGTACTTC
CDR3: CASSWGSGQVEETQYF

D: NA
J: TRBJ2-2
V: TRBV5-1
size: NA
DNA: TGCGCCAGCAGCCACTCGTACAGCGGGAACACCGGGGAGCTGTTTTTT
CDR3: CASSHSYSGNTGELFF

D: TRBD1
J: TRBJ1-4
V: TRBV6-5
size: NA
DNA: TGTGCCAGCAGTTACGGGGACAGGGGTGGAAAACTGTTTTTT
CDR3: CASSYGDRGGKLFF

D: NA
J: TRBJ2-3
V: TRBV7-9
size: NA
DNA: TGTGCCAGCAGACCCCGAGCGGACGGCACAGATACGCAGTATTTT
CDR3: CASRPRADGTDTQYF

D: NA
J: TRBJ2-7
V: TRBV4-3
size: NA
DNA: TGCGCCAGCAGCTTAGCGGCGTCCTACGAGCAGTACTTC
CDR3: CASSLAASYEQYF

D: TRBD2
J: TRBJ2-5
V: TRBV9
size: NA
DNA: TGTGCCAGCAGCGTGGGTAGCGGGAGTGTAGAGACCCAGTACTTC
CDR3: CASSVGSGSVETQYF

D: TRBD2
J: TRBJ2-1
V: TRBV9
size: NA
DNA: TGTGCCAGCAGGCAAAGCGGGAACCCTTACAATGAGCAGTTCTTC
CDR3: CASRQSGNPYNEQFF

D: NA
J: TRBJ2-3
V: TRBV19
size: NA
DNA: TGTGCCAGTAGGGGAAGGACAGACCACACAGATACGCAGTATTTT
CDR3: CASRGRTDHTDTQYF

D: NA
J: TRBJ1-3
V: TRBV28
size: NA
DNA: TGTGCCAGCAGTTCAGGGTCCCGGACTGGAAACACCATATATTTT
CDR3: CASSSGSRTGNTIYF

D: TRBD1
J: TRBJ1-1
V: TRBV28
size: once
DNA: TGTGCCAGCAGTTTCGCCCTGGGACAGGGGCACACTGAAGCTTTCTTT
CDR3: CASSFALGQGHTEAFF

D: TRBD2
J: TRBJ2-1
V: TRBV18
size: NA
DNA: TGTGCCAGCTCATTCGGGACTAGCGGCTACAATGAGCAGTTCTTC
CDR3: CASSFGTSGYNEQFF

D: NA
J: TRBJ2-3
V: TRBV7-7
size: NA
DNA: TGTGCCAGCAGCTTAGGACTCTCAGATACGCAGTATTTT
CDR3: CASSLGLSDTQYF

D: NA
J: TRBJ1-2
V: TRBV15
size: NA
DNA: TGTGCCACCAGCAATCAACTTAACTATGGCTACACCTTC
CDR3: CATSNQLNYGYTF

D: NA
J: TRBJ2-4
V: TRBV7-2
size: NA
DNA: TGTGCCAGCAGCTTAGAGCCTAGCCAGGACATTCAGTACTTC
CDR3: CASSLEPSQDIQYF

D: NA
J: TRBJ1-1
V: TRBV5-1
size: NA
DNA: TGCGCCAGCAGTTATAGACAGAGACTGGGCATGAACACTGAAGCTTTCTTT
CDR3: CASSYRQRLGMNTEAFF

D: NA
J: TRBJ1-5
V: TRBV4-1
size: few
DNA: TGCGCCAGCAGCCAAGCCTGGCAGGGTGGCCAGCCCCAGCATTTT
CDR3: CASSQAWQGGQPQHF

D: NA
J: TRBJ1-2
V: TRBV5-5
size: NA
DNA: TGTGCCAGCAGTCTAGATATAAACAGGGTCCTCACTAACTATGGCTACACCTTC
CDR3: CASSLDINRVLTNYGYTF

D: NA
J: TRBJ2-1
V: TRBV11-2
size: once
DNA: TGTGCCAGCAGCTCCGGCTCCTACAATGAGCAGTTCTTC
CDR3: CASSSGSYNEQFF

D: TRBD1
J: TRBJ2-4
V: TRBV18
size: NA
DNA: TGTGCCAGCTCACCGCTAAACAGGGGGGAAAACATTCAGTACTTC
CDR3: CASSPLNRGENIQYF

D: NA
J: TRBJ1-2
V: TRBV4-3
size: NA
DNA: TGCGCCAGCAGCCAAGAGACCGCGGCGGGCGGCTATGGCTACACCTTC
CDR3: CASSQETAAGGYGYTF

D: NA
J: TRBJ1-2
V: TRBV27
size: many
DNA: TGTGCCAGCAGTTTGTGGGGGGGCTATGGCTACACCTTC
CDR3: CASSLWGGYGYTF

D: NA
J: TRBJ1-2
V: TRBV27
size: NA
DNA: TGTGCCAGCAGTTTAGTGGGGCGTACTTATGGCTACACCTTC
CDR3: CASSLVGRTYGYTF

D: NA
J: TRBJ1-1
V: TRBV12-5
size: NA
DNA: TGTGCTAGTGGCCGAACTCGAGGGAATACGAACACTGAAGCTTTCTTT
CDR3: CASGRTRGNTNTEAFF

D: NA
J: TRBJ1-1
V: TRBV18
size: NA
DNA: TGTGCCAGCTCAAAGACAGAGAACACTGAAGCTTTCTTT
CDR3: CASSKTENTEAFF

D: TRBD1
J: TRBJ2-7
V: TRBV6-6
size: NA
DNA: TGTGCCAGCAGTAGAGGGGACAGTTACGAGCAGTACTTC
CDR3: CASSRGDSYEQYF

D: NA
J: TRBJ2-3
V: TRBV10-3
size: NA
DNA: TGTGCCATCAGTGAGGGAGGCGCTAGCACAGATACGCAGTATTTT
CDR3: CAISEGGASTDTQYF

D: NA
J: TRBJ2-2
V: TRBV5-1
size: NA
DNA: TGCGCCAGCAGCTTTATCCCTCGTATCACCGGGGAGCTGTTTTTT
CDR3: CASSFIPRITGELFF

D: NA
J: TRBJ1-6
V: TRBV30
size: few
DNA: TGTGCCTGGAGTGGGCAGGGGTCTTCACCCCTCCACTTT
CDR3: CAWSGQGSSPLHF

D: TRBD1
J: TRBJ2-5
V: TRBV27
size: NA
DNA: TGTGCCAGCAGTCCCGGGACAGGGGGAGAGACCCAGTACTTC
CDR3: CASSPGTGGETQYF

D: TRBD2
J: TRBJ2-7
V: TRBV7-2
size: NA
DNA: TGTGCCAGCAGCTTAGCGACTAGCGGGAGGACCTACGAGCAGTACTTC
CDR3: CASSLATSGRTYEQYF

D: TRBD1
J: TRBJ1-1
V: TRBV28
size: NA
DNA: TGTGCAGGGGGGACAGGAGTGAACACTGAAGCTTTCTTT
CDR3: CAGGTGVNTEAFF

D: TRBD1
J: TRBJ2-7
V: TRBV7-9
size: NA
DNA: TGTGCCAGCAGCACCGGGACAGTCCCTTATAGGCAGTACTTC
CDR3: CASSTGTVPYRQYF

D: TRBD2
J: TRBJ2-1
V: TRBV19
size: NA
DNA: TGTGCCAGTTCGCGACTAGCGGGAGACGGGGAGCAGTTCTTC
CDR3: CASSRLAGDGEQFF

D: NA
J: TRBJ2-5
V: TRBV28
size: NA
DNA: TGTGCCAGCAGTTTGAGAGAGACCCAGTACTTC
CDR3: CASSLRETQYF

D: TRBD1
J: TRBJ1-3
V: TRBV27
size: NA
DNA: TGTGCCAGCAGTCCCGCAGGGGGCGGTGGAAACACCATATATTTT
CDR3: CASSPAGGGGNTIYF

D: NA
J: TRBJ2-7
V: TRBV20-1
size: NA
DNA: TGCAGTGCTAGTGCAGGGCTCTACGAGCAGTACTTC
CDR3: CSASAGLYEQYF

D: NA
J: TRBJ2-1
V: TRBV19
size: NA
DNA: TGTGCCAGTAGTATGAAACTCAGCGCGGAGCAGTTCTTC
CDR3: CASSMKLSAEQFF

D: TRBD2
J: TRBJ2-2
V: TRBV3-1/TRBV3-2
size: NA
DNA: TGTGCCAGCAGCCGCCGTAGCGGGAGGGCCCGGACCGGGGAGCTGTTTTTT
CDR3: CASSRRSGRARTGELFF

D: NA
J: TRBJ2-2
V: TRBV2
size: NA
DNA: TGTGCCAGCATTGGGCAGGTCGCCGGGGAGCTGTTTTTT
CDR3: CASIGQVAGELFF

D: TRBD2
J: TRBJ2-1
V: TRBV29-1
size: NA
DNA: TGCAGCGTCCTAACTAGCGGGAGTCCGAATGAGCAGTTCTTC
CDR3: CSVLTSGSPNEQFF

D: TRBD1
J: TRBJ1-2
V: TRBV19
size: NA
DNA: TGTGCCAGTAGTCGGACAGGGGAGAGCTATGGCTACACCTTC
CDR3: CASSRTGESYGYTF

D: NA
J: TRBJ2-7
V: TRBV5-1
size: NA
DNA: TGCGCCAGCAGCTTCCAGGGGAACGAGCAGTACTTC
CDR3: CASSFQGNEQYF

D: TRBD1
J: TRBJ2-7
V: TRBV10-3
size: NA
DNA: TGTGCCATCAGTGCACAGGGACAGCTCGATCCCTATGGGTTC
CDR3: CAISAQGQLDPYGF

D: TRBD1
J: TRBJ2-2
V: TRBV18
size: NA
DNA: TGTGCCAGCTCACCGCAGGGACAGGCGAACACCGGGGAGCTGTTTTTT
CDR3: CASSPQGQANTGELFF

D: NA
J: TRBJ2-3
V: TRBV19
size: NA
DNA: TGTGCCAGTACGTTAGGAGACACAGATACGCAGTATTTT
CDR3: CASTLGDTDTQYF